This T cell receptor beta chain was sequenced in a study of radiation and T cells in renal cell carcinoma. Across the study: Nephrectomy followed 15 Gy stereotactic body radiation by 4 weeks.

Time point of the sample: baseline pretreatment blood. Regarding treatment: 15 Gy SBRT to primary tumor, nephrectomy 4 weeks later. After SBRT, blood was collected at 2 and 4 weeks, plus baseline. This table comes from immunoSEQ multiplex PCR, and its TCRdb copy is limited to in-frame clones, with some not included. The repertoire holds approximately 120,000 clones, roughly 80% seen once, with about 3% in the top ten. Trimming cost V 2 bases and J 5 bases, with 10 bases left between them. The germline V gene has CDR1 MDHEN and CDR2 SYDVKM. This CDR3 spans 13 amino acids. General study points: Top tumor clonotypes rose in blood 2 weeks post-radiation, then contracted. Without pretreatment biopsies, baseline tumor clonotype presence was undetermined.

To note about this clone: Its antigen remains unknown.

The chain links TRBV28 to TRBJ2-7; possibly TRBD1 or TRBD2 for D (6 bases each). This TCR was recovered from a woman aged 60-70 years with renal cell carcinoma. Here the sequenced sample was blood, taken from a patient whose treatment included radiotherapy and nephrectomy. This CDR3 reads CASSLGGGDEQYF. CDR3 nucleotide sequence: TGTGCCAGCAGTTTAGGGGGCGGGGACGAGCAGTACTTC.